This entry describes one TCR beta chain. The target of this receptor is not known. Per-base qualities were not stored, and no clone one base away is much larger. CDR1 LGHNA and CDR2 YSLEER are derived from the germline V gene. Trimming leaves V shorter by 0 bases and J shorter by 5 bases, with the junction holding 9 bases beyond the gene matches. Measured from the cysteine to the phenylalanine, the CDR3 is 18 residues long. Only the CDR3 DNA stays, 54 bases, in frame from base 1. Sequencing was carried out with an Illumina HiSeq 1500. TCRdb handled the public reads itself, with Q25 trimming in fastp and clone calling in MiXCR, and kept productive beta chains. All rows with the same CDR3 protein become a single entry with the most common DNA and genes. The sample table shows hundreds of thousands of distinct CDR3 sequences, and less than 35% are seen once. Jointly, the top ten make up roughly 12% of the sample.

This specimen belongs to a study of T cell repertoires in cytomegalovirus infection (dated by TCRdb to between 2018 and 2020). Concerning the study at large: Peptide stimulations targeted recently identified HLA-C-restricted CMV epitopes, whose presentation resists viral immunomodulation, together with well-studied HLA-B-restricted epitopes. Donor HLA type was relevant to the analysis, as public TCR beta signatures indicated carriage of CMV infection together with the matching HLA type.

According to the study, the label for this sample's treatment or condition signals: in vitro stimulation with specific CMV peptide epitopes to enrich CMV-specific T cells. General study outcomes and caveats: In both this cohort and an independent cohort of a few hundred donors, the cumulative frequency of public TCR beta family members distinguished carriers of CMV infection plus the relevant HLA type. The ex vivo response was dominated by HLA-C-restricted CMV-specific TCR beta clonotypes, which also provided the single most frequent clonotype in two of eight donors.

The sequence was collected from a human donor in good health (CMV status not recorded). Some clones in this sample may be carry-over from other donors' samples. The material was cultured CD8+ T cells from PBMCs, obtained from culture after CMV antigen stimulation. Here the chain combines TRBV4-3 and TRBJ2-5; 13 junctional bases match TRBD2. The nucleotide sequence is TGCGCCAGCAGCCAAGATACTAGCGGGGGGGCCTTCGCGGAGACCCAGTACTTC. Translated, it gives CASSQDTSGGAFAETQYF.